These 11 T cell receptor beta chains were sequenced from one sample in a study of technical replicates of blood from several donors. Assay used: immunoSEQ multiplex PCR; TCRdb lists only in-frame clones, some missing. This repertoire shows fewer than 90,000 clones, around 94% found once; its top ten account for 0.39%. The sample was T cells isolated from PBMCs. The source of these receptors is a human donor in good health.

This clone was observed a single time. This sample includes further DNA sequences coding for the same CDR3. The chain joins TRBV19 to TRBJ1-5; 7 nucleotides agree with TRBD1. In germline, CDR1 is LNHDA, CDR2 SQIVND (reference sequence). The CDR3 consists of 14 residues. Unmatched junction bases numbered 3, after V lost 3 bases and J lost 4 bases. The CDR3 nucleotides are TGTGCCAGTAGTATTCGGGACAGTAATCAGCCCCAGCATTTT. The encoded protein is CASSIRDSNQPQHF.

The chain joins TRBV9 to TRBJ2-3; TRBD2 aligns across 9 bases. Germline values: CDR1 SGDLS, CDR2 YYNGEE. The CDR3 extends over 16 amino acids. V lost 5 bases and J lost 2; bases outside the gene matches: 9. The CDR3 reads CASRGDLAGDTDTQYF. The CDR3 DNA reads TGTGCCAGCAGGGGGGATTTAGCGGGAGACACAGATACGCAGTATTTT.

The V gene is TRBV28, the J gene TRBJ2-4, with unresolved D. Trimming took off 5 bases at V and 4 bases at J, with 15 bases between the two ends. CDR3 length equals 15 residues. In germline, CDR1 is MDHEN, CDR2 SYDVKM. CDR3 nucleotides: TGTGCCAGCAGTCCCCATGGGCAGAGTAAAAACATTCAGTACTTC. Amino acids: CASSPHGQSKNIQYF.

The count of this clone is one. The CDR3 nucleotides read TGTGCCAGCAGCTTATTCTTAGCGGCCTACAATGAGCAGTTCTTC. This gives the protein CASSLFLAAYNEQFF. The rearrangement uses TRBV7-9 and TRBJ2-1, with D perhaps TRBD2 (6 bases). Trimming shortened V by 2 bases and J by 2 bases, and 10 bases separated the two germline ends. This CDR3 contains 15 residues. CDR1 SEHNR and CDR2 FQNEAQ come from the germline V gene (reference sequence). The full variable domain, with the rest looked up from reference TRBV7-9 and TRBJ2-1, is DTGVSQNPRHKITKRGQNVTFRCDPISEHNRLYWYRQTLGQGPEFLTYFQNEAQLEKSRLLSDRFSAERPKGSFSTLEIQRTEQGDSAMYLCASSLFLAAYNEQFFGPGTRLTVL.

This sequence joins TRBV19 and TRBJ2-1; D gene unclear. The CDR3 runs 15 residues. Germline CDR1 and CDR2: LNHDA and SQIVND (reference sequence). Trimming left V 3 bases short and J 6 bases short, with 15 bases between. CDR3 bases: TGTGCCAGTAGTATGCCCTTAGTGGGCCGCAATGAGCAGTTCTTC. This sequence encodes CASSMPLVGRNEQFF.

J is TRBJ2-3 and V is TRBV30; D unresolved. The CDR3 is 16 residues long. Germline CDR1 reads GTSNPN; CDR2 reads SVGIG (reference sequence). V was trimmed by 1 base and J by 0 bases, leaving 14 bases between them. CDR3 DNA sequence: TGTGCCTGGAGTGGTCTCCCTAACCTTAGCACAGATACGCAGTATTTT. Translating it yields CAWSGLPNLSTDTQYF.

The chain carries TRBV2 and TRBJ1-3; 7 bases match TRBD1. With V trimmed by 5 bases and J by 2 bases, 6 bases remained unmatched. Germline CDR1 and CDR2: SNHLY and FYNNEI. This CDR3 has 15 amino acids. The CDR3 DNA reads TGTGCCAGCAGTACAGGGGTCTCTACTGGAAACACCATATATTTT. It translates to CASSTGVSTGNTIYF.

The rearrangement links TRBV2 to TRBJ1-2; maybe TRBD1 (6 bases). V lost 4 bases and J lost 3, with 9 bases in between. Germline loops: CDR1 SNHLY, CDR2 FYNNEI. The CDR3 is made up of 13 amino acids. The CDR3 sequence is CASSARGDYGYTF. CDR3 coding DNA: TGTGCCAGCAGTGCCAGGGGTGACTATGGCTACACCTTC.

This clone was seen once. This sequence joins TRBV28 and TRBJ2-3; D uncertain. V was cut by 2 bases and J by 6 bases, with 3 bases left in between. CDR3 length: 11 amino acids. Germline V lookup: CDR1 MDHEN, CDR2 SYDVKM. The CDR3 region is CASSLADTQYF. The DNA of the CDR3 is TGTGCCAGCAGTTTAGCGGATACGCAGTATTTT.

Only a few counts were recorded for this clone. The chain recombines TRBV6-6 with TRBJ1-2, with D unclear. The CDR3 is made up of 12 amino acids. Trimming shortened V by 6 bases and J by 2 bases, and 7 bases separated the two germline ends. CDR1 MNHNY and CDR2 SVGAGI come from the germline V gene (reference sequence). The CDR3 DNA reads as TGTGCCAGCAGAACAGACAACTATGGCTACACCTTC. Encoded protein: CASRTDNYGYTF.

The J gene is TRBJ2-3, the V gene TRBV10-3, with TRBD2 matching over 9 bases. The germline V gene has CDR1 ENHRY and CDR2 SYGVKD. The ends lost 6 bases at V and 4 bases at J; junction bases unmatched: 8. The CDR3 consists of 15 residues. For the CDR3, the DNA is TGTGCCATCAGAACTCGACTAGCGGCAGCAGATACGCAGTATTTT. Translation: CAIRTRLAAADTQYF.